The 18 T cell receptor beta chains reported below all come from one sample, sequenced in a study of tumour-infiltrating T cells in Burkitt lymphoma. TCRdb's table, derived via immunoSEQ multiplex PCR, lists solely in-frame clones and lacks some. The table lists 2,000 to 3,000 clones, 65% to 85% of them singletons. The sequencing sample was made of tumor tissue. These receptors were obtained from a human donor with diffuse large B-cell lymphoma.

The rearrangement joins TRBV9 to TRBJ2-5, with D possibly being TRBD1 or TRBD2 (5 bases each). Germline assignment: CDR1 SGDLS and CDR2 YYNGEE. V lost 0 bases to trimming and J lost 1 base, with 13 bases between them. The CDR3 has 16 amino acids. CDR3 sequence: CASSVVPGLSQETQYF. The DNA for the CDR3 is TGTGCCAGCAGCGTAGTTCCGGGGCTAAGCCAAGAGACCCAGTACTTC.

The V gene is TRBV7-9, the J gene TRBJ1-4; TRBD1 matches at 9 bases. The CDR3 consists of 14 residues. Germline CDR1 SEHNR, CDR2 FQNEAQ (reference sequence). V lost 4 bases, J lost 8 bases, and 5 bases stayed unmatched. The CDR3 loop reads CASSSTDRGEKLFF. Here the CDR3 DNA reads TGTGCCAGCAGCTCGACGGACAGGGGAGAAAAACTGTTTTTT.

J is TRBJ2-3 and V is TRBV7-9; D is unclear. The CDR3 has 12 amino acids. V dropped 0 bases and J dropped 6 bases, with 4 bases sitting between them. CDR1 is SEHNR, CDR2 FQNEAQ, per germline (reference sequence). The CDR3 here is CASSLARDTQYF. The CDR3 DNA follows: TGTGCCAGCAGCTTAGCTCGCGATACGCAGTATTTT. Supplemented by reference TRBV7-9 and TRBJ2-3, the full variable domain reads DTGVSQNPRHKITKRGQNVTFRCDPISEHNRLYWYRQTLGQGPEFLTYFQNEAQLEKSRLLSDRFSAERPKGSFSTLEIQRTEQGDSAMYLCASSLARDTQYFGPGTRLTVL.

J is TRBJ2-7 and V is TRBV6-5; 12 nucleotides line up with TRBD2. CDR1 and CDR2 (germline): MNHEY, SVGAGI. The ends lost 5 bases at V and 9 bases at J; junction bases unmatched: 8. The CDR3 sequence is 14 residues long. The CDR3: CASSPRTSGVMQYF. CDR3 coding DNA: TGTGCCAGCAGTCCGAGGACTAGCGGGGTCATGCAGTACTTC.

V and J are TRBV7-2 and TRBJ2-2, with a tentative D call TRBD2 (6 bases). The CDR3 loop spans 16 amino acids. V gave up 5 bases and J gave up 1 base, with 14 bases separating them. CDR1 is SGHTA, CDR2 FQGNSA, per germline. DNA for the CDR3: TGTGCCAGCAGCATGTACGGGACTTTGAACACCGGGGAGCTGTTTTTT. This codes for CASSMYGTLNTGELFF.

This clone has more than one count but fewer than ten. The chain links TRBV6-6 to TRBJ2-5, with no clear D. The CDR3 loop spans 14 amino acids. Trimming removed 1 base at V and 5 bases at J, with 11 bases between. Germline V lookup: CDR1 MNHNY, CDR2 SVGAGI (reference sequence). CDR3: CASSYLSSRETQYF. The CDR3 DNA reads as TGTGCCAGCAGTTACTTGTCTTCCCGGGAGACCCAGTACTTC.

This chain connects TRBV4-2 to TRBJ1-1, with a possible D match to TRBD1 (6 bases). The CDR3 loop spans 14 amino acids. The V end lost 4 bases, the J end lost 0 bases, and 9 bases lay between the germline ends. Germline V gives CDR1 LGHNA, CDR2 YNFKEQ. CDR3 nucleotide sequence: TGTGCCAGCAGCCCGCAGGGGATGAACACTGAAGCTTTCTTT. Its translation is CASSPQGMNTEAFF.

The V gene is TRBV11-2, the J gene TRBJ2-5; 8 positions agree with TRBD2. The CDR3 contains 15 residues. Germline assignment: CDR1 SGHAT and CDR2 FQNNGV. J gave up 8 bases and V 5 bases, and 13 bases lay outside the gene matches. CDR3 in amino acids: CASSPPGGGSGTQYF. CDR3 coding DNA: TGTGCCAGCAGCCCCCCTGGCGGGGGGTCAGGTACCCAGTACTTC.

The chain combines TRBV5-1 with TRBJ2-3; 7 bases are shared with TRBD1. V dropped 0 bases and J dropped 2; count of bases not matched to a gene: 6. Germline lookup yields CDR1 SGHRS and CDR2 YFSETQ. This CDR3 has 16 residues. CDR3 coding DNA: TGCGCCAGCAGCTTGGAACGGGACAGCTTCACAGATACGCAGTATTTT. Its translation is CASSLERDSFTDTQYF.

The chain joins TRBV11-2 to TRBJ1-2, with no clear D. Germline V gene data show CDR1 as SGHAT and CDR2 as FQNNGV. Trimming shortened V by 3 bases and J by 4 bases, and 9 bases separated the two germline ends. The CDR3 spans 13 residues. The CDR3 coding sequence is TGTGCCAGCAGCTTCGACGGTGGCTATGGCTACACCTTC. It is translated as CASSFDGGYGYTF.

A note on this clone: Compared with germline, one end of the junction differs, possibly owing to a read error. The rearrangement links TRBV6-6 to TRBJ1-6, with no clear D. CDR3 length equals 14 residues. Germline CDR1 is MNHNY and CDR2 is SVGAGI (reference sequence). CDR3 nucleotides: TGTGCCAGCAGTTACCGGGATAATAATTCATCCCTCCACTTT. Translated, it gives CASSYRDNNSSLHF.

The J gene is TRBJ1-1, the V gene TRBV6-6; no clear D gene. The V end was cut by 3 bases, the J end by 1 base, with 9 bases between. Germline V gives CDR1 MNHNY, CDR2 SVGAGI (reference sequence). The CDR3 length is 14 residues. Here the CDR3 reads CASSYGIGNTEAFF. CDR3 DNA: TGTGCCAGCAGTTATGGTATAGGGAACACTGAAGCTTTCTTT.

This chain connects TRBV27 to TRBJ1-6; D gene ambiguous. V shed 6 bases and J shed 5 bases, with 14 bases lying between them. This CDR3 spans 15 amino acids. Germline V CDR1 and CDR2: MNHEY, SMNVEV (reference sequence). In nucleotides, the CDR3 is TGTGCCAGCAGCTATACCGGGATGAATAATTCACCCCTCCACTTT. Residues: CASSYTGMNNSPLHF.

The table lists this clone with a few counts. The chain is built from TRBV29-1 and TRBJ2-7, with 11 bases lining up with TRBD1. The CDR3 is 13 amino acids. The germline V gene has CDR1 SQVTM and CDR2 ANQGSEA. V lost 3 bases, J lost 3 bases, and 1 base stayed unmatched. CDR3 loop: CSVDGTGGYEQYF. Here the CDR3 DNA reads TGCAGCGTTGATGGGACAGGGGGCTACGAGCAGTACTTC.

This chain joins TRBV4-3 and TRBJ1-3; 9 bases map to TRBD1. CDR3 size: 17 residues. In germline, CDR1 is LGHNA, CDR2 YSLEER. V dropped 0 bases and J dropped 1; count of bases not matched to a gene: 4. CDR3 in DNA: TGCGCCAGCAGCCAAGATGCCGGGACAGGGTCTGGAAACACCATATATTTT. It encodes CASSQDAGTGSGNTIYF.

The V gene is TRBV21-1, the J gene TRBJ2-5; TRBD2 is the table's D call, not checked against the DNA. TRBV21-1 is labeled a pseudogene. The length of the CDR3 is 15 residues. CDR3 nucleotides: TGTGCCAGCAGCCCAAGGGAGGACTTCCAAGAGACCCAGTACTTC. Translated: CASSPREDFQETQYF.

This chain links TRBV21-1 with TRBJ2-1; the DNA was not used to check the table's D call, TRBD2. TRBV21-1 is a listed pseudogene. The CDR3 loop spans 14 amino acids. CDR3 residues: CASSGVVGGNEQFF. CDR3 DNA sequence: TGTGCCAGCAGCGGGGTAGTGGGGGGCAATGAGCAGTTCTTC.

This sequence joins TRBV7-9 and TRBJ2-1; D gene uncertain. Germline CDR1 and CDR2: SEHNR and FQNEAQ (reference sequence). The CDR3 is 11 residues long. V was trimmed by 5 bases and J by 8 bases, leaving 7 bases between them. The CDR3 DNA follows: TGTGCCAGCAGCGAAGAAGATGAGCAGTTCTTC. It encodes CASSEEDEQFF.